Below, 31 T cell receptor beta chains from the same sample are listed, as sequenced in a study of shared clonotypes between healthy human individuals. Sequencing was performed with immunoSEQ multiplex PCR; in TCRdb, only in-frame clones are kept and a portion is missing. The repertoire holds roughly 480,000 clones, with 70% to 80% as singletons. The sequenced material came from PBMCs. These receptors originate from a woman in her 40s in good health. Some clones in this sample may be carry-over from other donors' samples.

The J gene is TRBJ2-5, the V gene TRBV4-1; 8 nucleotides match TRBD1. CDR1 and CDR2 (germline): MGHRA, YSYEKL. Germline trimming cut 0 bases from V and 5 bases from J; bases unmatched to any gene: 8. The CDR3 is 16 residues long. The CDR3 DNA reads TGCGCCAGCAGCCAAGAAGCCGGGACAGGCGGTGAGACCCAGTACTTC. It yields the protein CASSQEAGTGGETQYF.

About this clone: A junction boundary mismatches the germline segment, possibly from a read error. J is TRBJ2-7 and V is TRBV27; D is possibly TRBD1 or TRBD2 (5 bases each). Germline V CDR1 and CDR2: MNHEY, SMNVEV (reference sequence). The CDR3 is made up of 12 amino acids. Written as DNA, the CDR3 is TGTGCCAGCGGGGACCATCCCTACGAGCAGTGCTTC. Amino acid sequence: CASGDHPYEQCF.

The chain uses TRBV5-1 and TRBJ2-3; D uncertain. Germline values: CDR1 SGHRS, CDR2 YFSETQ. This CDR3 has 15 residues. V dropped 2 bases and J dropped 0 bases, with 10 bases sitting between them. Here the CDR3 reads CASSLFGASTDTQYF. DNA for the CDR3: TGCGCCAGCAGCTTATTCGGAGCTAGCACAGATACGCAGTATTTT.

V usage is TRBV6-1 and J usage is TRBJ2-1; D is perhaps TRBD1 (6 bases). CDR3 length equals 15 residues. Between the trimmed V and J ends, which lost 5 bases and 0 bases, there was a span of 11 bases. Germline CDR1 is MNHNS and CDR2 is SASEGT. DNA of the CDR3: TGTGCCAGCAGTCCGACAGGAAACTCCTACAATGAGCAGTTCTTC. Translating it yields CASSPTGNSYNEQFF.

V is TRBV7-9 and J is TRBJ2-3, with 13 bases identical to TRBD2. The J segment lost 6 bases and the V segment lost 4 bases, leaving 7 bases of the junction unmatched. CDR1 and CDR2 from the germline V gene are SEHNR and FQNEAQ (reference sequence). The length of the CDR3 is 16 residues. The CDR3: CASSSGLAGNRDTQYF. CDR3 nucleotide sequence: TGTGCCAGCAGCTCGGGACTAGCGGGAAACCGTGATACGCAGTATTTT.

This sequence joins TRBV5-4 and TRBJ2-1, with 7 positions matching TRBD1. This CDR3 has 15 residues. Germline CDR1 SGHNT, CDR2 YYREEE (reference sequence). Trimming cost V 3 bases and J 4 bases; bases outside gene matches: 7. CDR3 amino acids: CASSSYRGVYNEQFF. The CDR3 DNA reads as TGTGCCAGCAGCTCCTACAGGGGTGTATACAATGAGCAGTTCTTC.

CDR3 protein: CAWSPLVGTNEKLFF. CDR3 sequence (DNA): TGTGCCTGGAGCCCCCTTGTGGGGACTAATGAAAAACTGTTTTTT. The chain carries TRBV30 and TRBJ1-4, with D uncertain. CDR1 and CDR2 (germline): GTSNPN, SVGIG (reference sequence). The V and J ends lost 3 bases and 2 bases respectively, with 13 bases between them. There are 15 residues in the CDR3.

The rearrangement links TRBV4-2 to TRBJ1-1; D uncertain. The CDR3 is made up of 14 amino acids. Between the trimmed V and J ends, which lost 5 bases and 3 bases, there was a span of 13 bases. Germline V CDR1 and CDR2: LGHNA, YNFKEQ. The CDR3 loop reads CASSIYSDDTEAFF. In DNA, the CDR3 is TGTGCCAGCAGCATATACTCCGACGACACTGAAGCTTTCTTT.

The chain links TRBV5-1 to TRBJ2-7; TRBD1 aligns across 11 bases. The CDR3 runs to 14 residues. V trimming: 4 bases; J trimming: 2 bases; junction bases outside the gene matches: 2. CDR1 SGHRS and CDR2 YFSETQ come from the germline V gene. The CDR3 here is CASSRGQGAYEQYF. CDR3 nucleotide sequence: TGCGCCAGCAGCAGGGGACAGGGGGCCTACGAGCAGTACTTC.

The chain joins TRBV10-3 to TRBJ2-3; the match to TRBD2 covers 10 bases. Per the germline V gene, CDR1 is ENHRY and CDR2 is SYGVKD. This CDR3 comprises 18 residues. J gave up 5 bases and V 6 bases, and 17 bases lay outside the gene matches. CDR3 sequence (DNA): TGTGCCATCAGAAAAGAGGGAGGGTCTAGCGGGAGTCGAGATACGCAGTATTTT. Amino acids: CAIRKEGGSSGSRDTQYF.

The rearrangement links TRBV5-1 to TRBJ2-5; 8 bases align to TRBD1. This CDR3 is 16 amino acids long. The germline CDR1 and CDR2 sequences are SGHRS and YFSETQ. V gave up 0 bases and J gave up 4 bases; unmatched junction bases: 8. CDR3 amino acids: CASSLAAPDRGETQYF. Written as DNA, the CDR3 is TGCGCCAGCAGCTTGGCAGCACCCGACAGGGGAGAGACCCAGTACTTC.

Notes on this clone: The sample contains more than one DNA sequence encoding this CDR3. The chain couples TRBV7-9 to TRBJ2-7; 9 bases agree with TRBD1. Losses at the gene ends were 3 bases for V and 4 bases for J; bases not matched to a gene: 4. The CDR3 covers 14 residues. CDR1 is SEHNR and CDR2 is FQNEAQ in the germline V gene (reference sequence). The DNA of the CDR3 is TGTGCCAGCAGCTTGGGGACAGGGCCTTACGAGCAGTACTTC. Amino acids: CASSLGTGPYEQYF.

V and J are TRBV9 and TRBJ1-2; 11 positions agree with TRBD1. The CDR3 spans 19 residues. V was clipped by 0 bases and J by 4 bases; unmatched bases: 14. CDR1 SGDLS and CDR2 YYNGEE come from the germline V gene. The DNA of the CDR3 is TGTGCCAGCAGCGTAGGACCCAAAAGGGACAGGGGGTTTATCTATGGCTACACCTTC. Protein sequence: CASSVGPKRDRGFIYGYTF.

In DNA, the CDR3 is TGTGCCAGCAGTTTGGGACAGGAACTTCCCTACGAGCAGTACTTC. Translating it yields CASSLGQELPYEQYF. The chain has TRBV28 and TRBJ2-7; 8 bases agree with TRBD1. CDR3 length: 15 residues. The germline V gene has CDR1 MDHEN and CDR2 SYDVKM. The ends lost 3 bases at V and 2 bases at J; junction bases unmatched: 6.

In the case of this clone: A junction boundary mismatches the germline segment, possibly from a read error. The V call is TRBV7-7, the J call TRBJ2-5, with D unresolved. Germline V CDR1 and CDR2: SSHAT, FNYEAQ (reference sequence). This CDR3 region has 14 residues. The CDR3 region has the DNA TGTGCTAGCAGTCCCGACTGGGCCAGTGAGACCCAGTACTTC. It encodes CASSPDWASETQYF.

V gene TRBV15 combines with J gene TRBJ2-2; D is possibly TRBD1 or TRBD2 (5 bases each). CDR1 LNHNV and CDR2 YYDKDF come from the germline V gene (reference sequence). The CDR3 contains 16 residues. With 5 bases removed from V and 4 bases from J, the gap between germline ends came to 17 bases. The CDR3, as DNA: TGTGCCACCAGCGAACAGGCGGTCGCGGGCACCGGGGAGCTGTTTTTT. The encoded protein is CATSEQAVAGTGELFF.

CDR3 coding DNA: TGTGCCTGGACTTTTGGCCCCAATCAGCCCCAGCATTTT. Encoded protein: CAWTFGPNQPQHF. The chain joins TRBV30 to TRBJ1-5; D is undetermined. This CDR3 region has 13 residues. Germline values: CDR1 GTSNPN, CDR2 SVGIG (reference sequence). Trimming shortened V by 4 bases and J by 3 bases, and 10 bases separated the two germline ends.

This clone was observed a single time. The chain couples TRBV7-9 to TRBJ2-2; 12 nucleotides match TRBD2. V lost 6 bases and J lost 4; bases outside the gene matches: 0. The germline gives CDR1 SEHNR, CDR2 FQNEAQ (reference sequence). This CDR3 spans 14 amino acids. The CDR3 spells CASRTSGSTGELFF. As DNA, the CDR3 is TGTGCCAGCAGGACTAGCGGGAGCACCGGGGAGCTGTTTTTT.

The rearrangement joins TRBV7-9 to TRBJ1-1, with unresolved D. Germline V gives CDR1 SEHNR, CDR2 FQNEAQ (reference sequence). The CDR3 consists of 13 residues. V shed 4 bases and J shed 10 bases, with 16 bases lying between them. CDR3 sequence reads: CASSWARATSAFF. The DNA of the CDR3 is TGTGCCAGCAGCTGGGCACGGGCCACGTCAGCTTTCTTT.

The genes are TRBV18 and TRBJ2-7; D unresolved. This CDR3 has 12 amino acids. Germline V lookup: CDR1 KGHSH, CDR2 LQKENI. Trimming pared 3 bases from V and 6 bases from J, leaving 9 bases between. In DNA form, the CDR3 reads TGTGCCAGCTCACCTGGAAAGGTCGAGCAGTACTTC. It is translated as CASSPGKVEQYF.

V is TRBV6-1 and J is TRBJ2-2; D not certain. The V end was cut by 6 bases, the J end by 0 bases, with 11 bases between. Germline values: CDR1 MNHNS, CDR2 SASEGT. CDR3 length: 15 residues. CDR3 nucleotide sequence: TGTGCCAGCAGCCCAGGTACGGCGAACACCGGGGAGCTGTTTTTT. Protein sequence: CASSPGTANTGELFF.

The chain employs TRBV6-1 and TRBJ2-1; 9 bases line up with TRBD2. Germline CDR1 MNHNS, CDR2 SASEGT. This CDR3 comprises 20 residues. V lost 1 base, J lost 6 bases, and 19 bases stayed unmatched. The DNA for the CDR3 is TGTGCCAGCAGTGAAGTAGCCTTGGGTAGCGGGAGATTAGGGCGCAATGAGCAGTTCTTC. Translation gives CASSEVALGSGRLGRNEQFF.

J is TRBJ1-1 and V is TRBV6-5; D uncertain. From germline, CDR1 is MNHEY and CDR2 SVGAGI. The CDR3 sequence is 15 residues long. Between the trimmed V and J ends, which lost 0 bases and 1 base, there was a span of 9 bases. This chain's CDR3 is CASSYSRTENTEAFF. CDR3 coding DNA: TGTGCCAGCAGTTACTCGCGGACGGAGAACACTGAAGCTTTCTTT.

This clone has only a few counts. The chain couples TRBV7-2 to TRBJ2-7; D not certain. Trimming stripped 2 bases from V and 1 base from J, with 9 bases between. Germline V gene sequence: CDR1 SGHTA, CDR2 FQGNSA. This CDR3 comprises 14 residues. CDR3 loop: CASSLQKESYEQYF. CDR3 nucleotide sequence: TGTGCCAGCAGCTTACAAAAGGAGTCCTACGAGCAGTACTTC.

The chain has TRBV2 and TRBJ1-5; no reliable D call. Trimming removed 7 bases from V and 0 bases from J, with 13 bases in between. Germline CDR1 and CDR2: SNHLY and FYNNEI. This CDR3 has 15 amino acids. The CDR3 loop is CASNQMGYSNQPQHF. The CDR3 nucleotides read TGTGCCAGCAATCAAATGGGTTATAGCAATCAGCCCCAGCATTTT.

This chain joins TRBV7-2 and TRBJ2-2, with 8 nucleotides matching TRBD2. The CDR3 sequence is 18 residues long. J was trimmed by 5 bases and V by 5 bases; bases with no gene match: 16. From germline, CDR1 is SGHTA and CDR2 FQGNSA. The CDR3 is CASSLIAGGSGMTGELFF. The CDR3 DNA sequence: TGTGCCAGCAGCCTCATCGCCGGTGGTAGCGGGATGACCGGGGAGCTGTTTTTT.

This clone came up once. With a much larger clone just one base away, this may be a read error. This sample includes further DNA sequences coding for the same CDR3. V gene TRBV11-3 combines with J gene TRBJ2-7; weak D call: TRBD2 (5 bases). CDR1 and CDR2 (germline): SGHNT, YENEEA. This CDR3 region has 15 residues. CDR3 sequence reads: CASSEAGETSYEQYF. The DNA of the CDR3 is TGTGCCAGCAGTGAAGCCGGGGAGACCTCCTACGAACAGTACTTC.

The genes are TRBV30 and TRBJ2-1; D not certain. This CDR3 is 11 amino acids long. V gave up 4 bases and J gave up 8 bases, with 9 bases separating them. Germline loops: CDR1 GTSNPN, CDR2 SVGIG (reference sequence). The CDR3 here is CAWTRSHEQFF. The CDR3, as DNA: TGTGCCTGGACCCGTAGCCATGAGCAGTTCTTC.

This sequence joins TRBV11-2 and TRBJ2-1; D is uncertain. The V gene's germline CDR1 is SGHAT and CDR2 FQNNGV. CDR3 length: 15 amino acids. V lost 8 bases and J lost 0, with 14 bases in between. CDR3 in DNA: TGTGCCAGCTCATCGTTGGCCTCCTCCTACAATGAGCAGTTCTTC. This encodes CASSSLASSYNEQFF.

This chain's CDR3 is CASTLRVWRVDTEAFF. CDR3 in DNA: TGTGCCAGCACCCTGAGGGTATGGCGGGTAGACACTGAAGCTTTCTTT. The genes are TRBV28 and TRBJ1-1; no firm D call. The germline V and J ends were trimmed by 7 bases and 3 bases, with 21 bases remaining between them. CDR1 is MDHEN and CDR2 is SYDVKM in the germline V gene. The CDR3 spans 16 residues.

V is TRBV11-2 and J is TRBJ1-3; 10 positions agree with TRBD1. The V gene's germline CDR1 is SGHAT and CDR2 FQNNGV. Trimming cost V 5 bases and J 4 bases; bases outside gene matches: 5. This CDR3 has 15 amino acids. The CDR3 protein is CASSADRGPGNTIYF. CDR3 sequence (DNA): TGTGCCAGCAGCGCCGACAGGGGGCCGGGAAACACCATATATTTT.